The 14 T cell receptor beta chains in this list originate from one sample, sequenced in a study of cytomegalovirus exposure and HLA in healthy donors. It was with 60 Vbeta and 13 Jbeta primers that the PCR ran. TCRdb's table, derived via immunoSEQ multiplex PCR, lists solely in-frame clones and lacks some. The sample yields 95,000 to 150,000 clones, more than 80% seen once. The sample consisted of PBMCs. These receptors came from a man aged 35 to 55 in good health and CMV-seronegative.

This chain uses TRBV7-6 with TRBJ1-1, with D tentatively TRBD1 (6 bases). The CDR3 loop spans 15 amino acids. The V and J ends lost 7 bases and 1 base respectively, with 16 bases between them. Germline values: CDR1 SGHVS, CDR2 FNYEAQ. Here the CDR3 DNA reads TGTGCCAGCACCCTAACGACGACAGGGAACACTGAAGCTTTCTTT. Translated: CASTLTTTGNTEAFF.

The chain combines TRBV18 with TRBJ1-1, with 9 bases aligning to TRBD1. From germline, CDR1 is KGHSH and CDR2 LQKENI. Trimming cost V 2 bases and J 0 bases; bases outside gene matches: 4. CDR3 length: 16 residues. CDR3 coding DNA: TGTGCCAGCTCACCATCGGGACAGGGTTTGAACACTGAAGCTTTCTTT. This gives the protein CASSPSGQGLNTEAFF.

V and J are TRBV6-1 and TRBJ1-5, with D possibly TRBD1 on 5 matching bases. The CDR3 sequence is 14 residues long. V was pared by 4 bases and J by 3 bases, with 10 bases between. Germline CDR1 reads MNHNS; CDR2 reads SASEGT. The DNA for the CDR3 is TGTGCCAGCAGTGTCCAGGGAACCAATCAGCCCCAGCATTTT. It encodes CASSVQGTNQPQHF.

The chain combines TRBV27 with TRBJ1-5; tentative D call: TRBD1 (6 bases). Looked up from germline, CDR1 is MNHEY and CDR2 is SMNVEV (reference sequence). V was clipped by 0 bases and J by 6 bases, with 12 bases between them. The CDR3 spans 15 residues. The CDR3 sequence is CASSLSPTGVQPQHF. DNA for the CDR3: TGTGCCAGCAGTTTATCCCCGACAGGTGTTCAGCCCCAGCATTTT.

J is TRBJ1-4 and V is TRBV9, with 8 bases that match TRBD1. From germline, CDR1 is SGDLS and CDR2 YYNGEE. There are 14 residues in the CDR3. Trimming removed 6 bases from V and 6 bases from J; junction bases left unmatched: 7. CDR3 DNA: TGTGCCAGCACCCGGACAGGGATAGATGAAAAACTGTTTTTT. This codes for CASTRTGIDEKLFF. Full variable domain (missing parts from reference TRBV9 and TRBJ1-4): DSGVTQTPKHLITATGQRVTLRCSPRSGDLSVYWYQQSLDQGLQFLIQYYNGEERAKGNILERFSAQQFPDLHSELNLSSLELGDSALYFCASTRTGIDEKLFFGSGTQLSVL.

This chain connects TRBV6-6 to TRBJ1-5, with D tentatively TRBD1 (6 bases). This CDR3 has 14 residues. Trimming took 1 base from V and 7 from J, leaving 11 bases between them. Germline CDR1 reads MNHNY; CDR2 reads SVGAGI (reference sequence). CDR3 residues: CASSYWEQGQPQHF. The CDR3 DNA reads TGTGCCAGCAGTTACTGGGAACAGGGACAGCCCCAGCATTTT.

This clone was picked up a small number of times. CDR3: CASTRGLDGNTIYF. CDR3 nucleotide sequence: TGCGCCAGCACGAGGGGGCTGGATGGAAACACCATATATTTT. The chain links TRBV10-2 to TRBJ1-3; 7 bases line up with TRBD1. CDR3 size: 14 residues. After removal of 7 bases from V and 3 bases from J, the junction contained 6 bases not matched to a gene. Germline V CDR1 and CDR2: WSHSY, SAAADI.

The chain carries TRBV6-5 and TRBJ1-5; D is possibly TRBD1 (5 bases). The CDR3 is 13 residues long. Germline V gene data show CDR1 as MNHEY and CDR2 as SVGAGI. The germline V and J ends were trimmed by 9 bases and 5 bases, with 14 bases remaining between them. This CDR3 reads CASRGGAYQPQHF. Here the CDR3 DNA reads TGTGCCAGTCGGGGGGGAGCGTATCAGCCCCAGCATTTT.

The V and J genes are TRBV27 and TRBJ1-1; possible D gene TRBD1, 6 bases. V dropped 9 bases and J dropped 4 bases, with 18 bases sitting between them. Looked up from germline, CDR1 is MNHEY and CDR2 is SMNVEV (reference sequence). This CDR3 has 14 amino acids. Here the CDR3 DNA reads TGTGCCAGTTCCCGGGACATGGGTCTCACTGAAGCTTTCTTT. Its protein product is CASSRDMGLTEAFF.

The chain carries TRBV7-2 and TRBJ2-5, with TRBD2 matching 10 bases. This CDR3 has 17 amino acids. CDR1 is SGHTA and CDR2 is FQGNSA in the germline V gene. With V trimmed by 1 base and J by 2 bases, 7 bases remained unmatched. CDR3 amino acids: CASSLGPSGRGQETQYF. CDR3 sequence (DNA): TGTGCCAGCAGCTTAGGTCCTAGCGGGAGAGGTCAAGAGACCCAGTACTTC.

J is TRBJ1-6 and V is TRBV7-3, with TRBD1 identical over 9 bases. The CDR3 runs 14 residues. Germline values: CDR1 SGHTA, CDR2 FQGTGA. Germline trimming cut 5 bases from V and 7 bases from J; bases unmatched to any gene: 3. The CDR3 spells CASSQGQGNSPLHF. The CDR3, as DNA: TGTGCCAGCAGCCAGGGACAGGGAAATTCACCCCTCCACTTT. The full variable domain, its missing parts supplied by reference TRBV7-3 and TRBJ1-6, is GAGVSQTPSNKVTEKGKYVELRCDPISGHTALYWYRQSLGQGPEFLIYFQGTGAADDSGLPNDRFFAVRPEGSVSTLKIQRTERGDSAVYLCASSQGQGNSPLHFGNGTRLTVT.

The CDR3 DNA reads as TGTGCCAGTAAAACAACGACAGGGTCTTATGGCTACACCTTC. This gives the protein CASKTTTGSYGYTF. The chain has TRBV19 and TRBJ1-2; 7 bases are shared with TRBD1. CDR1 LNHDA and CDR2 SQIVND come from the germline V gene (reference sequence). The CDR3 has 14 residues. The J segment lost 5 bases and the V segment lost 7 bases, leaving 10 bases of the junction unmatched.

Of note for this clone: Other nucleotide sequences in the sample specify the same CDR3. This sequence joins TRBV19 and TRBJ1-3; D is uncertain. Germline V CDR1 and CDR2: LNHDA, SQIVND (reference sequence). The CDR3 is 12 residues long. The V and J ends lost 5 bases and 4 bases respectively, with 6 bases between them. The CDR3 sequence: CASSLQGNTIYF. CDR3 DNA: TGTGCCAGTAGTCTTCAGGGAAACACCATATATTTT.

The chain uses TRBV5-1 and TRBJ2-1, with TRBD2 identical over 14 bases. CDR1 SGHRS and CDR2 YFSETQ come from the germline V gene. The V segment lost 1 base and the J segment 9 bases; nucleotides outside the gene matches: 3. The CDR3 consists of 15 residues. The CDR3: CASSLRLAGGIEQFF. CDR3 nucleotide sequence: TGCGCCAGCAGCTTGCGACTAGCGGGGGGGATTGAGCAGTTCTTC.